This is a list of T cell receptor beta chains from one sample in a study of blood T cell repertoires in COVID-19. The repertoire was sequenced with immunoSEQ multiplex PCR; TCRdb's copy has only in-frame clones and lacks some. This sample has some 380,000 clones, with roughly 88% found just once. Input material: PBMCs or T cells enriched from blood (not recorded which). All receptors derive from a woman in her 40s with acute COVID-19. CDR3s include the opening cysteine and the closing phenylalanine or tryptophan.

V: TRBV29-1
J: TRBJ1-2
length: 13
CDR3: CSVNGQLNYGYTF

V: TRBV5-1
J: TRBJ1-1
length: 13
CDR3: CASSSTVNTEAFF

V: TRBV7-8
J: TRBJ1-4
length: 16
CDR3: CASSPSLQESPEKLFF

V: TRBV30
J: TRBJ2-5
length: 14
CDR3: CAWSVQAAGETQYF

V: TRBV6-1
J: TRBJ2-3
length: 15
CDR3: CASSEGTAYTDTQYF

V: TRBV18
J: TRBJ1-2
length: 13
CDR3: CASSLGSAGGYTF

V: TRBV2
J: TRBJ2-2
length: 15
CDR3: CASSEFQAYTGELFF

V: TRBV7-6
J: TRBJ2-1
length: 16
CDR3: CASSLATSGGADEQFF

V: TRBV6-5
J: TRBJ2-3
length: 14
CDR3: CASRPPGSTDTQYF

V: TRBV9
J: TRBJ2-2
length: 17
CDR3: CASSVTSGGANTGELFF

V: TRBV5-5
J: TRBJ2-1
length: 16
CDR3: CASSVNQGASYNEQFF

V: TRBV19
J: TRBJ1-4
length: 15
CDR3: CASSLETGRREKLFF

V: TRBV19
J: TRBJ2-4
length: 14
CDR3: CASSRRQEKNIQYF

V: TRBV7-8
J: TRBJ1-5
length: 14
CDR3: CASSFRDRGWPQHF

V: TRBV20-1
J: TRBJ2-1
length: 14
CDR3: CSASRPSGYNEQFF

V: TRBV11-2
J: TRBJ1-1
length: 14
CDR3: CASSLETVNTEAFF

V: TRBV4-2
J: TRBJ2-3
length: 14
CDR3: CASSQGLGTDTQYF

V: TRBV3-1/TRBV3-2
J: TRBJ1-1
length: 14
CDR3: CASSTRDRATEAFF

V: TRBV5-1
J: TRBJ2-1
length: 13
CDR3: CASSFVDWEGQFF

V: TRBV6-2/TRBV6-3
J: TRBJ2-7
length: 16
CDR3: CASSGGGTGPYYEQYF

V: TRBV2
J: TRBJ2-7
length: 18
CDR3: CASRGGTSGGRNPYEQYF

V: TRBV27
J: TRBJ1-6
length: 14
CDR3: CASRPTGEKSPLHF

V: TRBV2
J: TRBJ1-1
length: 14
CDR3: CASSESGGGTEAFF

V: TRBV10-3
J: TRBJ2-3
length: 18
CDR3: CAISESGWTGGLTDTQYF

V: TRBV5-1
J: TRBJ2-7
length: 14
CDR3: CASSLGATNYEQYF

V: TRBV30
J: TRBJ2-3
length: 15
CDR3: CAWSTARGGTDTQYF

V: TRBV27
J: TRBJ2-7
length: 16
CDR3: CASSTGTGIISYEQYF

V: TRBV9
J: TRBJ1-2
length: 16
CDR3: CASSEAPSGGVYGYTF

V: TRBV23-1
J: TRBJ2-2
length: 17
CDR3: CASSRSSQGGTTGELFF

V: TRBV27
J: TRBJ1-2
length: 17
CDR3: CASSPYYRARKDYGYTF

V: TRBV19
J: TRBJ1-4
length: 15
CDR3: CASKTPGQGNEKLFF

V: TRBV6-5
J: TRBJ1-5
length: 14
CDR3: CASIPAGRNQPQHF

V: TRBV20-1
J: TRBJ2-5
length: 12
CDR3: CSASMAQETQYF

V: TRBV2
J: TRBJ1-1
length: 16
CDR3: CASSDRGRGGNTEAFF